This T cell receptor beta chain was identified during a study of T-cell memory formation after mild COVID-19. Study background: Largely, TCR clusters stayed within a single donor.

Concerning this clonotype: Its specificity is unknown.

Study-wide results and limits: A balance of CD4 and CD8 characterized clones contracting day 15 to 85, whereas later expanders leaned CD4+. For contracting clones, CD4+ ones sat mainly in CM and EM, CD8+ in EMRA.

This CDR3 has 12 residues. The V gene's germline CDR1 is SGHTA and CDR2 FQGNSA. The V end lost 5 bases, the J end lost 0 bases, and 5 bases lay between the germline ends. From 5'RACE with constant-segment primers came TCR alpha and TCR beta cDNA libraries that carried sample barcodes and UMIs. TCRdb ran MiXCR on the 5' RACE reads and lists one entry per CDR3 protein. In the table there are roughly 300,000 distinct CDR3 sequences, under 8.5% of which are singletons. Sample: PBMCs or a T cell subset sorted from them (not recorded which). The TCR was taken from a man aged 18 to 29 who had mild COVID-19 (a few samples of this study predate the infection). Cell type and time point are not known. The chain recombines TRBV7-2 with TRBJ2-7, with D unresolved. CDR3 DNA: TGTGCCAGCAGCCTTTCCTCCTACGAGCAGTACGTC. Encoded protein: CASSLSSYEQYV.